This entry is about one T cell receptor (beta chain). The antigen remains undetermined. The sample belongs to a study of cytomegalovirus exposure and HLA in healthy donors. The V gene's germline CDR1 is SGHRS and CDR2 YFSETQ. Trimming removed 1 base at V and 7 bases at J, with 12 bases between. CDR3 size: 15 residues. Among the donors, all were healthy bone marrow donors. The PCR used 60 Vbeta and 13 Jbeta primers. The assay was immunoSEQ multiplex PCR, and TCRdb's table has in-frame clones only and misses some. The table shows approximately 120,000 clones, with around three quarters occurring only once. Study results and limitations: On later analysis, the bulk of CMV-associated TCR beta chains appeared to be HLA-restricted.

Material: PBMCs. The chain recombines TRBV5-1 with TRBJ1-6; a weak D match, TRBD1 (6 bases). This TCR was sampled from a human donor in good health. CDR3 in DNA: TGCGCCAGCAGCTTGACAGGGCTTGAGAATTCACCCCTCCACTTT. This encodes CASSLTGLENSPLHF.